The entry below describes one TCR beta chain. The data were taken from a study of technical replicates of blood from four donors. The assay was immunoSEQ multiplex PCR, and TCRdb's table has in-frame clones only and misses some. The sample holds 80,000 to 95,000 clones, about 94% seen once. The germline V gene encodes CDR1 GTSNPN and CDR2 SVGIG (reference sequence). The CDR3 runs to 16 residues. V was pared by 0 bases and J by 4 bases, with 7 bases of the junction left unmatched. The chain employs TRBV30 and TRBJ2-3, with 10 bases fitting TRBD2. The material sequenced was T cells isolated from PBMCs. The source of this sequence is a human donor in good health. In DNA, the CDR3 is TGTGCCTGGAGTGTTTCAGCGGGGGGGTACGCAGATACGCAGTATTTT. The encoded protein is CAWSVSAGGYADTQYF.